This T cell receptor beta chain came from a study of CD8 T cells in ankylosing spondylitis. The study's findings and limits: Peripheral blood held disease-linked clones only at relatively low frequency, and these were CD8+. Reportedly, significant enrichment of disease-linked clones occurred in matched ankylosing spondylitis synovial fluid.

As the method for making TCR beta libraries, quantitative 5'-RACE with molecular barcodes was used. Each CDR3 protein gets one entry after TCRdb re-called the 5' RACE reads with MiXCR. The sample yields 150,000 to 200,000 distinct CDR3 sequences, roughly 34% seen once. V was cut by 6 bases and J by 5 bases, with 4 bases left in between. The CDR3 runs to 9 residues. Germline CDR1 DFQATT, CDR2 SNEGSKA (reference sequence). In its sample, this clonotype was seen many times. The antigen is not known. The chain employs TRBV20-1 and TRBJ2-5; D is unclear. Sequenced sample: synovial fluid, either unsorted or a sorted T cell fraction (not recorded which). The TCR originated in a male donor with ankylosing spondylitis. CDR3 region: CSAQETQYF. CDR3 DNA: TGCAGTGCCCAGGAGACCCAGTACTTC.